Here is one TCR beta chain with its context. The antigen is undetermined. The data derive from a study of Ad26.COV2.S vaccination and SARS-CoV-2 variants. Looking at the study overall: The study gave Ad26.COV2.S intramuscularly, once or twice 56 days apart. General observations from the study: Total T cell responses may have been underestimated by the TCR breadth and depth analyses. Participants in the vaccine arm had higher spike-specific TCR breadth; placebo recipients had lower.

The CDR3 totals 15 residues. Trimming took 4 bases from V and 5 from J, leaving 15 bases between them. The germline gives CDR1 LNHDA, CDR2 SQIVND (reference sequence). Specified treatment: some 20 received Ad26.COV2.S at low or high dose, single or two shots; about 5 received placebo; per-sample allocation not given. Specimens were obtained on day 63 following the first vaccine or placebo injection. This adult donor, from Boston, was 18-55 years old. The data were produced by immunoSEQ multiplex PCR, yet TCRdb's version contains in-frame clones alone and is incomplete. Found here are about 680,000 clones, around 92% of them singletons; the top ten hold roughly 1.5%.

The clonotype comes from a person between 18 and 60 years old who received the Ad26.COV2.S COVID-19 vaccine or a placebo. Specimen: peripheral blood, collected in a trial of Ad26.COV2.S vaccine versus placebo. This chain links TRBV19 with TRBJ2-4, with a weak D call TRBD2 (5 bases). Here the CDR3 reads CASSTPGGDQNIQYF. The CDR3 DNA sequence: TGTGCCAGTAGTACCCCCGGAGGAGACCAAAACATTCAGTACTTC.